The entry below gives a single TCR beta chain sequence along with its context. Its antigen is still unknown. No per-base quality is available; no much larger clone lies one base away. Each collaborating institution followed its own protocols to collect whole blood in K2EDTA tubes. Collaborator samples were shipped for TCRbeta analysis as frozen whole blood, isolated PBMCs, or DNA extracted from either sample type. TCRbeta CDR3 regions were amplified from genomic DNA using the immunoSEQ Assay, a bias-controlled multiplex PCR. Turning to the authors' computational methods: Nucleated cell counts per sample were estimated from amplification of reference gene primers within the assay. Sequence reads were collapsed and filtered to measure the absolute abundance of every unique TCRbeta CDR3 rearrangement. Productive Simpson clonality was computed per sample as the square root of Simpson's diversity index over productive rearrangements. TCRdb took this table from immuneACCESS and kept in-frame rearrangements with V and J called. Such tables lack part of the clones; where checked against another copy, unresolved V genes explain under half of the gap, and the rest is unexplained. V and J calls and clone size follow that table, whereas D and trimming were derived from the DNA. The sample records 410,000 or so clones, about nine tenths of which are singletons. The ten largest clones represent approximately 1.4% of the sample.

V loses 0 bases of germline sequence and J loses 5 bases, and the interval between the two ends is 5 bases. The CDR3 starts with the cysteine, ends with the phenylalanine, and has 12 residues. CDR3 DNA is the only sequence kept; it has 36 bases, read in frame from the first base. For CDR1 and CDR2, the germline V gene lists LGHNA and YNFKEQ. The data derive from a study of blood T cell repertoires in COVID-19 (dated by TCRdb to 2018 to 2021). Concerning the study at large: Samples from collaborators originated in the United States, Italy and Spain and spanned both the acute and convalescent phases of COVID-19. A de-identified subject ID, COVID-19 status, age in years and sex were almost always included in the sample metadata. Deeply sampled blood TCRbeta repertoires from subjects exposed to, actively infected with, or recovered from COVID-19 were included in the dataset. A freely available public database, intended as a resource for researchers studying the immune response to SARS-CoV-2, is where the repertoires were released. HLA class I and class II types, where available, came from metadata supplied by the sample provider rather than from assay-based typing. The samples were drawn from the first 160 participants of the ongoing ImmuneRACE study and from 1,254 subjects provided by 6 global collaborators. The material from the prospective study consisted of cDNA or gDNA derived from T cells, B-cell-depleted T cells, or PBMCs.

The research as a whole found: The quantity of clinical and demographic metadata differed by source and by participant and was supplied without curation.

The sample was peripheral blood. The V and J segments used are TRBV4-2 and TRBJ2-7; the D gene assignment is ambiguous. This sequence originates from a woman aged 25-40 years with active or convalescent COVID-19. At the DNA level, the sequence is TGTGCCAGCAGCCAAGAGAGCAACGAGCAGTACTTC. It translates to CASSQESNEQYF.